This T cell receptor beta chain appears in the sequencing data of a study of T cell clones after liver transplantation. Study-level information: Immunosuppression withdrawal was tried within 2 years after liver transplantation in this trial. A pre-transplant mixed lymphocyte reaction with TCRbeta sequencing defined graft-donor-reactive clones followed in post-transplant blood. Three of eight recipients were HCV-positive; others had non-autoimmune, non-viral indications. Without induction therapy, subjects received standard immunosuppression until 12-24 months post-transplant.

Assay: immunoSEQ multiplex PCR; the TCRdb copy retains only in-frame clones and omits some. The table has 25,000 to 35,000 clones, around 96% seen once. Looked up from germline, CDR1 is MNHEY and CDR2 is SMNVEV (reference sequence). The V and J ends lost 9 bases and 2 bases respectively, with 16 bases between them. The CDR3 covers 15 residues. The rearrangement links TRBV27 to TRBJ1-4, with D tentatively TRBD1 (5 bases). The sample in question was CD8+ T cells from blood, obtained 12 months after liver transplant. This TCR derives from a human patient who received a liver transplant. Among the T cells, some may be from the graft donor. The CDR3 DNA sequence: TGTGCCAGTTCTTATCGAGGGACGACTAATGAAAAACTGTTTTTT. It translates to CASSYRGTTNEKLFF.